This T cell receptor beta chain was identified during a study of metastatic and nonmetastatic thyroid tumors. Study overall: Thyroid patients, malignant and benign, had repertoires compared across blood and tumor or nodule tissue. Broader study findings: Reportedly, malignant thyroid tumors had significantly higher TCR beta diversity than benign nodules, in blood and tumor.

The V and J ends lost 1 base and 3 bases respectively, with 6 bases between them. Per germline, CDR1 LNHNV and CDR2 YYDKDF (reference sequence). The CDR3 totals 14 residues. By proportion, this clone is medium-sized. Its antigen is currently unknown. As originally analysed: A classifier for distant metastasis in papillary thyroid cancer was constructed using CDR3 differences observed across clinicopathological groups. TCRdb reanalyzed the PCR reads via MiXCR. The V and J calls here are based on TCRdb, not the publication. Among 15,000 to 20,000 clones listed, roughly 25% were seen once. Thyroid surgery was preceded by no treatment in any patient.

The specimen was tumor tissue. This clonotype originated in a female donor with papillary thyroid cancer or a benign thyroid nodule (not recorded which). Some clones in this sample may be carry-over from other donors' samples. The J gene is TRBJ2-2, the V gene TRBV15; D may be TRBD2 (6 bases). The CDR3 here is CATSRAGDTGELFF. In DNA, the CDR3 is TGTGCCACCAGCAGAGCGGGGGACACCGGGGAGCTGTTTTTT. Using reference TRBV15 and TRBJ2-2 for the parts outside the CDR3, the full variable domain is DAMVIQNPRYQVTQFGKPVTLSCSQTLNHNVMYWYQQKSSQAPKLLFHYYDKDFNNEADTPDNFQSRRPNTSFCFLDIRSPGLGDTAMYLCATSRAGDTGELFFGEGSRLTVL.